The clone carrying this T cell receptor (beta chain) was detected only once. CDR3 size: 16 residues. After removal of 1 base from V and 4 bases from J, the junction contained 5 bases not matched to a gene. Germline assignment: CDR1 LNHDA and CDR2 SQIVND (reference sequence). The source of the sample is a study of blood T cell repertoires in COVID-19. Study-wide background: COVID-19 samples from acute and convalescent phases originated in the United States, Italy and Spain.

Profiling relied on immunoSEQ multiplex PCR, and the TCRdb table lists in-frame clones only, not all of them. The sample holds some 150,000 clones, around 84% seen once. Material: peripheral blood. The chain couples TRBV19 to TRBJ2-4; 9 positions match TRBD2. The receptor was derived from a woman in her 70s with COVID-19, enrolled during active disease. CDR3 protein: CASSIVISGRKNIQYF. The CDR3 region has the DNA TGTGCCAGTAGTATAGTTATTAGCGGGAGAAAAAACATTCAGTACTTC.